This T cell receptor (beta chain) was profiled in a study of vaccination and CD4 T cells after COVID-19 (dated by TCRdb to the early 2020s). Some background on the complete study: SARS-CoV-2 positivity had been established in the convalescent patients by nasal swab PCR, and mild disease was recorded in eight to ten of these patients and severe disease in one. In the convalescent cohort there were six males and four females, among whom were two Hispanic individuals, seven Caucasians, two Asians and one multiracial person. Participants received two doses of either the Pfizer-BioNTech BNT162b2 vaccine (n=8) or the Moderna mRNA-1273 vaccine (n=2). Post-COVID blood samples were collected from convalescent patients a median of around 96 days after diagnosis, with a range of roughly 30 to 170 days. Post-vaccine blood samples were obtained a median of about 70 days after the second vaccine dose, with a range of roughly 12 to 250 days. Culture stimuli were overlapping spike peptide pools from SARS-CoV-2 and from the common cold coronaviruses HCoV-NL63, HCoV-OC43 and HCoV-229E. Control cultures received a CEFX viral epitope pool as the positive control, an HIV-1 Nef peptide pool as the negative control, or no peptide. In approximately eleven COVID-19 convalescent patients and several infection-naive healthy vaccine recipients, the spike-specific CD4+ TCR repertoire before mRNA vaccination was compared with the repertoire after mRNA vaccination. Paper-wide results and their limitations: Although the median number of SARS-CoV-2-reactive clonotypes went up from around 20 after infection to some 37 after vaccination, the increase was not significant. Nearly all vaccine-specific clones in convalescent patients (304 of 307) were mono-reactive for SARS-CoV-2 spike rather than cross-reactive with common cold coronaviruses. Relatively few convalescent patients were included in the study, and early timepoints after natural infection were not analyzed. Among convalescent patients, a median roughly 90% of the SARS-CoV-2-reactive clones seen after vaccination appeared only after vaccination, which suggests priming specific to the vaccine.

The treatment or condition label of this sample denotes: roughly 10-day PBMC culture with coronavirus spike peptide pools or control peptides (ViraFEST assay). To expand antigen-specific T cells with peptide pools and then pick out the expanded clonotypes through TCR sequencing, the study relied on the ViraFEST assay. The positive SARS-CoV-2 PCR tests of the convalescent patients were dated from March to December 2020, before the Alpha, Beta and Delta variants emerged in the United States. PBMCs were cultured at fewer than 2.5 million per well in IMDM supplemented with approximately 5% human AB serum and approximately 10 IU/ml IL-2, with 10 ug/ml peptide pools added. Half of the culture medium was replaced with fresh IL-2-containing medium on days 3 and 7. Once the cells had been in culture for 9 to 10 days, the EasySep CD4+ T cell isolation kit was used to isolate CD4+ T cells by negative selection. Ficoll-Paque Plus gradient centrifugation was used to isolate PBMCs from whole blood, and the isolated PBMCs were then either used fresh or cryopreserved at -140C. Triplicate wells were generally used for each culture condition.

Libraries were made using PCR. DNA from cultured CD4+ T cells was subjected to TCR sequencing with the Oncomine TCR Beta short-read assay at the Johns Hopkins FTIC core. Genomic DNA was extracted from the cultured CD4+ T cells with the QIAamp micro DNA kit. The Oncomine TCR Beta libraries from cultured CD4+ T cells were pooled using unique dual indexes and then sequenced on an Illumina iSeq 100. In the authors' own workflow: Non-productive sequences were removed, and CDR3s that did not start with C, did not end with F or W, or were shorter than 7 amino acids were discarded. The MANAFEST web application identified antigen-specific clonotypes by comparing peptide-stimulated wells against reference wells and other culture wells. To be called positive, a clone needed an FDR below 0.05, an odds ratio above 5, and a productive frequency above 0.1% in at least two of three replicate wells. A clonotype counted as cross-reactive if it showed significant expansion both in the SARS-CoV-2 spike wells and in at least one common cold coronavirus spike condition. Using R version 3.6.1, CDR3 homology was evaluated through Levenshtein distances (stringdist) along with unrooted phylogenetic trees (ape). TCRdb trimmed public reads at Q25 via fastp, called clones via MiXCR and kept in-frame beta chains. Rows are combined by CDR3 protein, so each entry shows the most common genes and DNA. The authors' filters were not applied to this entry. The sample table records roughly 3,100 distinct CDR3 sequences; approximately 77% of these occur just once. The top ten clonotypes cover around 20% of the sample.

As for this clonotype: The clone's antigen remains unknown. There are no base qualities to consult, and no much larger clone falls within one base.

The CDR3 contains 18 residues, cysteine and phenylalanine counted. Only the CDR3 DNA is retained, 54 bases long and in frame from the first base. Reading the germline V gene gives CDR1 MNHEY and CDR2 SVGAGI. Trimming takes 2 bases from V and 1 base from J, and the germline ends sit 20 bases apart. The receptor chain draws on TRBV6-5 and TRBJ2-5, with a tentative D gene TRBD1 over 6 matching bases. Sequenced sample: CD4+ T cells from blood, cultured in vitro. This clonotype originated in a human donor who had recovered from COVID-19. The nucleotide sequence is TGTGCCAGCAGTTACCCAGAGGGCACCCTCAGGGGCCAAGAGACCCAGTACTTC. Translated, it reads CASSYPEGTLRGQETQYF.